This TCR beta chain is drawn from a study of blood T cell repertoires in COVID-19. CDR1 is SGHRS and CDR2 is YFSETQ in the germline V gene. V was trimmed by 2 bases and J by 4 bases, leaving 13 bases between them. The CDR3 spans 15 residues. Profiling relied on immunoSEQ multiplex PCR, and the TCRdb table lists in-frame clones only, not all of them. The table shows under 250,000 clones, with 75% to 90% occurring only once. This clone was observed a handful of times. The TCR was taken from a woman in her 70s with COVID-19, enrolled during active disease. The sequenced material came from peripheral blood. V is TRBV5-1 and J is TRBJ2-1; unclear D gene. CDR3 in DNA: TGCGCCAGCAGCTTAGCCAATGGTGTATACAATGAGCAGTTCTTC. This gives the protein CASSLANGVYNEQFF.